What follows is one T cell receptor (beta chain) and its context. This clonotype showed up just a few times. The antigen it recognizes is unknown. No clone much larger than this one lies a single base away; base qualities are absent. Library creation used 5' RACE. Instrument on record: Illumina HiSeq 2500. A second about 7 to 11 cycle PCR used a sample-barcoded 5' primer and a J-beta primer mix. A unique molecular identifier was introduced onto each TCR beta cDNA molecule by a template-switch 5' adaptor carrying 12 random nucleotides. Each sample yielded at least 3 million CDR3-containing paired-end reads. First-strand cDNA was synthesized from all RNA with the Mint cDNA synthesis kit, primed by a TRBC-specific oligonucleotide. Following uracil-DNA glycosylase treatment, a first 18-cycle PCR with universal primers M1SS and BC2_uni_R was performed on all cDNA. The authors' pipeline ran thus. For normalization, 1 million high-quality reads, each with a distinct molecular identifier, were randomly selected from each sample. Reads sharing molecular identifiers were discarded rather than binned into consensus sequences. MiTCR, run with a Q25 quality threshold and the strictest error-elimination algorithm, handled CDR3 identification, clonotype clustering and error correction. Lower-bound total TCR beta diversity was estimated with a nonparametric unseen species model using Euler transformation. The raw public data were reprocessed by TCRdb itself: fastp quality trimming at Q25, MiXCR clonotype calling, in-frame beta chains only. Under each unique CDR3 protein, matching rows form one entry showing the most common genes and DNA. What appears here as the V and J calls and clone size reflects TCRdb's work, not the paper's. The sample contains about 1.6 million distinct CDR3 sequences, roughly 32% of them found a single time. The top ten clonotypes cover around 11% of the sample.

The data derive from a study of blood T cells in healthy people across ages (dated by TCRdb to 2015 to 2017). In terms of the full investigation: In model experiments, template switching captured roughly one uniquely barcoded TCR beta cDNA molecule for every two T cells. Age-related changes in TCR beta repertoire diversity were measured in the study by deep sequencing normalized with unique cDNA molecular identifiers. Four age groups were formed from the donors: young (average about 16 years), middle-aged (approximately 40), aged (about 68) and long-lived (roughly 81). To avoid experimental bias, donors of different ages were randomly spread across the sequencing lanes. Two additional independent replicas of 1 million unique cDNA reads from the same blood draw were analyzed for two donors (one aged 18 to 29 and one aged 80 or older).

The CDR3 covers 15 residues, taking in both the cysteine and the phenylalanine. The entry retains the CDR3 DNA only, 45 bases that are in frame from base 1. Deletion took 2 bases off V and 4 bases off J, with a span of 13 bases between the germline ends. Results the study describes overall, beyond this receptor: Compared with the aged group, more naive CD4+ T cells, fewer expanded clones and increased TCR diversity were shown by the long-lived group, suggesting age selection. Observed TCR beta diversity correlated strongly with the percentage of naive T cells measured by flow cytometry. Because profiling used bulk unsorted PBMCs, naive and antigen-experienced compartments could not be compared conclusively. Estimates of total diversity based on one million sequenced T cells were considered lower bounds and underestimates. Observed TCR beta diversity per million T cells fell roughly linearly with age, and a significant reduction was already apparent by age around 40. Because donor CMV infection status was unknown, age-related changes in expanded clonotypes were potentially confounded.

The approximately 40 donors, aged roughly 6 to 100 years, were systemically healthy Caucasian individuals from Russia. Each donor gave 8 to 10 milliliters of peripheral blood, drawn into EDTA-treated Vacutainer tubes. PBMCs were isolated by Ficoll-Paque density-gradient centrifugation, with at least 7 million obtained per sample. Trizol reagent was used to extract total RNA from PBMCs, with at least 5.5 micrograms per sample. For every donor, flow cytometry on a PBMC aliquot measured the percentage of naive CD45RAhigh/CD27high T cells. Sequenced: blood. This clonotype was sampled from a woman aged 25 to 39 in good health. In this chain, TRBV12-3 or TRBV12-4 is recombined with TRBJ2-3; no D gene is confidently identified. The CDR3 protein: CASSLSVSSADTQYF. The DNA is as follows: TGTGCCAGCAGTTTATCGGTTAGCTCGGCAGATACGCAGTATTTT.